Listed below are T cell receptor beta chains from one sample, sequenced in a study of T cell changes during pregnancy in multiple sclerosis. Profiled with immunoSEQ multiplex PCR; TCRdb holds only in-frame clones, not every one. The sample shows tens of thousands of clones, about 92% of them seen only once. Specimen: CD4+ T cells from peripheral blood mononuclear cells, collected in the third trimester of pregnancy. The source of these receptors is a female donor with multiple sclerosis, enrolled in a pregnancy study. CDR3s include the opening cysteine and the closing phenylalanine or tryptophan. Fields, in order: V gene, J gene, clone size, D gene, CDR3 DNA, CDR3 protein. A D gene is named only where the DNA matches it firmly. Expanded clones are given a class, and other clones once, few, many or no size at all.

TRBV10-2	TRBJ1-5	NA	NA	TGCGCCAGCACTGGACAGTCTAATCAGCCCCAGCATTTT	CASTGQSNQPQHF
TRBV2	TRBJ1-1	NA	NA	TGTGCCAGCAGTCTGCGACAGGCGAACACTGAAGCTTTCTTT	CASSLRQANTEAFF
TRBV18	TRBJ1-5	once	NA	TGTGCCAGCTCACCATCGGACAGCGGGGGCAATCAGCCCCAGCATTTT	CASSPSDSGGNQPQHF
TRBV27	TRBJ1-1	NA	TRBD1	TGTGCCAGCAGTTTAACAGGGGTGAGAACTGAAGCTTTCTTT	CASSLTGVRTEAFF
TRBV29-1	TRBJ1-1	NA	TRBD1	TGCAGCGCCGGGACAGGGGGCTACACTGAAGCTTTCTTT	CSAGTGGYTEAFF
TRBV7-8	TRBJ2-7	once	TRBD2	TGTGCCAGCAGCCGAGGCCTAGCGGGAGGATTAAGCTCCTACGAGCAGTACTTC	CASSRGLAGGLSSYEQYF
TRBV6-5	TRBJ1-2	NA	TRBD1	TGTGCCAGCAGCTCCGGGACAGGTCGTGGCTACACCTTC	CASSSGTGRGYTF
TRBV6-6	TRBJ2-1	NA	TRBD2	TGTGCCAGCAGCCCCCGGATAGCGGGGGGTAATGAGCAGTTCTTC	CASSPRIAGGNEQFF
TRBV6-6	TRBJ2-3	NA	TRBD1	TGTGCCAGCACGGGGACAGTGATCACAGATACGCAGTATTTT	CASTGTVITDTQYF
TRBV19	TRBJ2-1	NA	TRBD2	TGTGCCAGTAGCGTTGTAGCGGGGGGGCTCAATGAGCAGTTCTTC	CASSVVAGGLNEQFF
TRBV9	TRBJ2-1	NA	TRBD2	TGTGCCAGCAGCGAGGGACTACAGTCCTACAATGAGCAGTTCTTC	CASSEGLQSYNEQFF
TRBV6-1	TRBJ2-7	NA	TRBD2	TGTGCCAGCAGTGAAGAGGGGATTAGCGGGAGGGCCTACGAGCAGTACTTC	CASSEEGISGRAYEQYF
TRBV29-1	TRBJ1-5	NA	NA	TGCAGCGTTGAAATCGAGGGTTCTGGGCAGCCCCAGCATTTT	CSVEIEGSGQPQHF
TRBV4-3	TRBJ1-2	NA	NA	TGCGCCAGCAGCCACTCGGGGGTTGGCTACACCTTC	CASSHSGVGYTF
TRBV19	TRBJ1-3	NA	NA	TGTGCCAGTAGTATTGGCAGGGACTCTGGAAACACCATATATTTT	CASSIGRDSGNTIYF
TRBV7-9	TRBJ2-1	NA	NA	TGTGCCAGCAGTCGCGGGGGCCCGAGCTCCTACAATGAGCAGTTCTTC	CASSRGGPSSYNEQFF
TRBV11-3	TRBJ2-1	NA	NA	TGTGCCAGCAGCTTAAGCCCCAACAATGAGCAGTTCTTC	CASSLSPNNEQFF
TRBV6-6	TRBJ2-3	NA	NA	TGTGCCAGCAGTCCCCCCACAAGGGGCTCAGATACGCAGTATTTT	CASSPPTRGSDTQYF
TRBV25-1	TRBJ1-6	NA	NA	TGTGCCAGCAGTGGGGGGCTCGGCCGGGGTTCACCCCTCCACTTT	CASSGGLGRGSPLHF
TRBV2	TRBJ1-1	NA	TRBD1	TGTGCCAGGAGAGACCCACAGGGGGGGAACACTGAAGCTTTCTTT	CARRDPQGGNTEAFF
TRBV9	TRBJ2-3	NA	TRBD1	TGTGCCAGCAGCGTCGATCCGGGACAGGGGGTATTAGATACGCAGTATTTT	CASSVDPGQGVLDTQYF